This TCR beta chain appears in the sequencing data of a study of lymphopenia after photon versus proton radiotherapy. Clones were sequenced by immunoSEQ multiplex PCR, and TCRdb holds only the in-frame ones, with some missing. The table records over 50,000 clones, around 86% of them present only once. This clone was observed a single time. Germline values: CDR1 SGHRS, CDR2 YFSETQ. V lost 4 bases, J lost 3 bases, and 7 bases stayed unmatched. The CDR3 is 15 residues long. The V and J genes are TRBV5-1 and TRBJ1-1; TRBD1 aligns across 9 bases. This clonotype originated in a man aged 40-50 years with gastric cancer. The starting material was peripheral blood, obtained from a patient treated with photon-based radiotherapy. CDR3 loop: CASSPGTGRDTEAFF. The CDR3 bases are TGCGCCAGCAGCCCCGGGACAGGGAGGGACACTGAAGCTTTCTTT. Drawing the rest from reference TRBV5-1 and TRBJ1-1, the complete variable domain is KAGVTQTPRYLIKTRGQQVTLSCSPISGHRSVSWYQQTPGQGLQFLFEYFSETQRNKGNFPGRFSGRQFSNSRSEMNVSTLELGDSALYLCASSPGTGRDTEAFFGQGTRLTVV.